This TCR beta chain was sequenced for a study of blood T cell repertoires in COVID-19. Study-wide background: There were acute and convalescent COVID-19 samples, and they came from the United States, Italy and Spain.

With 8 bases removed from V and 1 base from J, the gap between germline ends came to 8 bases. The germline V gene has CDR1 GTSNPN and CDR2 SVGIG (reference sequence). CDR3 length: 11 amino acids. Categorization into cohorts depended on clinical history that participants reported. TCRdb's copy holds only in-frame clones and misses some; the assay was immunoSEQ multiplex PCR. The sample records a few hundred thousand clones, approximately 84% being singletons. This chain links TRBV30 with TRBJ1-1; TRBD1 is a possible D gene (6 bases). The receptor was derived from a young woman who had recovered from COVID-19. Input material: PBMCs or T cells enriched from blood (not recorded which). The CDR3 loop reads CAQDRNTEAFF. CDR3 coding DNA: TGTGCCCAGGACAGGAACACTGAAGCTTTCTTT.